Listed below are T cell receptor beta chains from one sample, sequenced in a study of blood T cell repertoires in COVID-19. Clones were sequenced by immunoSEQ multiplex PCR, and TCRdb holds only the in-frame ones, with some missing. The table lists some 27,000 clones, 55% to 80% of them singletons, with about a sixth in the top ten. The sample was peripheral blood. The receptor set was obtained from a human donor in a cohort sampled during active COVID-19. The CDR3 runs from the conserved cysteine through the conserved F or W. D genes are given only for firm matches. The listing skips clone size in some rows; elsewhere it reads once, few, many or a size class.

>TRBD1|TRBV2|TRBJ1-6|NA
TGTGCCAGCAGGTCGACAGGGAGATTTTCACCCCTCCACTTT
CASRSTGRFSPLHF
>TRBD2|TRBV2|TRBJ2-7|NA
TGTGCCAGCAGTCCCCCTCTAGCGGGGGGTAGAGAGCAGTACTTC
CASSPPLAGGREQYF
>TRBD2|TRBV4-1|TRBJ2-7|NA
TGCGCCAGCAGCCAAGAACGTACTAGCGGGTACGAGCAGTACTTC
CASSQERTSGYEQYF
>TRBD1|TRBV15|TRBJ1-2|NA
TGTGCCACCAGCAGAGATCCGGGACAGTTGTATGGCTACACCTTC
CATSRDPGQLYGYTF
>TRBD1|TRBV6-5|TRBJ2-1|NA
TGTGCCAGCAGAGGGGACAGGGGGATACTCAATGAGCAGTTCTTC
CASRGDRGILNEQFF
>NA|TRBV5-6|TRBJ1-5|NA
TGTGCCAGCAGCTTGACAGGACGTCAGCCCCAGCATTTT
CASSLTGRQPQHF
>NA|TRBV28|TRBJ1-4|few
TGTGCCAGCAGTCTAGGGGTCTCTAATGAAAAACTGTTTTTT
CASSLGVSNEKLFF
>NA|TRBV28|TRBJ1-2|NA
TGTGCCAGCAGCCGGGAATGGGGGCTTAACTATGGCTACACCTTC
CASSREWGLNYGYTF
>TRBD1|TRBV5-4|TRBJ1-2|few
TGTGCCAGCAGCTTAGGGACAGTCTATGGCTACACCTTC
CASSLGTVYGYTF
>NA|TRBV5-4|TRBJ2-5|NA
TGTGCCAGCAGTGCCGGGGGCGGGGGAGAGACCCAGTACTTC
CASSAGGGGETQYF
>TRBD1|TRBV19|TRBJ1-2|NA
TGTGCCACCACAACTAACCGAGAGACAGGGGATTATGGCTACACCTTC
CATTTNRETGDYGYTF
>NA|TRBV2|TRBJ2-5|NA
TGTGCCAGCATCCTCCGGGTCGCAGAGACCCAGTACTTC
CASILRVAETQYF
>NA|TRBV5-6|TRBJ2-1|few
TGTGCCAGCAGCTTCAACCCCTCCTACCACAATGAGCAGTTCTTC
CASSFNPSYHNEQFF
>TRBD1|TRBV28|TRBJ1-2|NA
TGTGCCAGCAGTTTAGGACAGGCCCCTTGGGGCTACACCTTC
CASSLGQAPWGYTF
>TRBD2|TRBV7-2|TRBJ2-1|NA
TGTGCCAGCAGCTTAGCGGCGGGAGGGCCGGTTAATGAGCAGTTCTTC
CASSLAAGGPVNEQFF
>NA|TRBV5-1|TRBJ2-3|NA
TGCGCCAGCAGCTTGGTGGGGCCTAGGGGCGGATTTAGCACAGATACGCAGTATTTT
CASSLVGPRGGFSTDTQYF
>NA|TRBV11-2|TRBJ2-3|NA
TGTGCCAGCAGCTACCGGACAGACACAGATACGCAGTATTTT
CASSYRTDTDTQYF
>TRBD2|TRBV10-2|TRBJ2-3|NA
TGCGCCAGCAGTCTAGCGGGGGTGAACACAGATACGCAGTATTTT
CASSLAGVNTDTQYF
>TRBD2|TRBV5-8|TRBJ2-7|many
TGTGCCAGCAGGGGACTAGCGGGAGCCTACGAGCAGTACTTC
CASRGLAGAYEQYF
>TRBD2|TRBV7-2|TRBJ2-3|NA
TGTGCCAGCAGCTTAGGAGGGACTAGCGGCACAGATACGCAGTATTTT
CASSLGGTSGTDTQYF
>NA|TRBV4-1|TRBJ1-2|NA
TGCGCCAGCAGCCACCTATTCGGAGCTAACTATGGCTACACCTTC
CASSHLFGANYGYTF
>TRBD2|TRBV2|TRBJ2-5|medium-sized
TGTGCCAGCAGCGAGAAGGGGACTAGCGGGACTACGGAGACCCAGTACTTC
CASSEKGTSGTTETQYF
>NA|TRBV19|TRBJ2-5|many
TGTGCCAGTAGTATAACGGGAAAAGAGACCCAGTACTTC
CASSITGKETQYF
>NA|TRBV7-9|TRBJ1-2|NA
TGTGCCAGCAGCTCGGACAGCTATGGCTACACCTTC
CASSSDSYGYTF
>NA|TRBV7-2|TRBJ2-2|NA
TGTGCCAGCAGCCCAGACATGAACACCGGGGAGCTGTTTTTT
CASSPDMNTGELFF
>NA|TRBV18|TRBJ1-4|few
TGTGCCAGCTCACCGGGCCCCAGCAGGGAAAAACTGTTTTTT
CASSPGPSREKLFF
>TRBD1|TRBV27|TRBJ2-7|NA
TGTGCCAGCAGTTTAGTCTGGGACAGGGGCGAGCAGTACTTC
CASSLVWDRGEQYF
>TRBD1|TRBV18|TRBJ1-2|once
TGTGCCAGCTCACGGGGGACAGATACTAACTATGGCTACACCTTC
CASSRGTDTNYGYTF
>NA|TRBV5-8|TRBJ2-7|NA
TGTGCCAGCAGCTCCGGGAGCTCCTACGAGCAGTACTTC
CASSSGSSYEQYF
>NA|TRBV9|TRBJ1-6|NA
TGTGCCAGCAGCGCACTTTACTATAATTCACCCCTCCACTTT
CASSALYYNSPLHF